Listed below are T cell receptor beta chains from one sample, sequenced in a study of blood T cell repertoires in COVID-19. Only in-frame clones appear in the TCRdb table, and some are missing; sequencing was by immunoSEQ multiplex PCR. This sample yields under 300,000 clones, of which approximately 78% are seen a single time; 3.4% belongs to the top ten. Sequencing input: peripheral blood. These receptors all come from a woman under 30 with acute or convalescent COVID-19. Both conserved end residues are part of each CDR3. The order of the fields is CDR3 protein, CDR3 DNA, D gene, J gene, clone size, V gene. The D gene is left open where the match is weak. Not all rows give a size; the values are once, few, many and, for expanded clones, a class.

CASSDARGLPTEQYF TGTGCCAGCAGTGATGCGCGGGGGCTGCCAACCGAGCAGTACTTC - TRBJ2-7 - TRBV2
CASGLGDMNTEAFF TGCGCCAGTGGCCTAGGGGATATGAACACTGAAGCTTTCTTT - TRBJ1-1 few TRBV4-1
CASSMVQGQGNQPQHF TGTGCCAGTAGTATGGTCCAGGGGCAGGGGAATCAGCCCCAGCATTTT - TRBJ1-5 - TRBV19
CASSLSRTGGEQYF TGTGCCAGCAGTTTATCCCGGACAGGGGGCGAGCAGTACTTC TRBD1 TRBJ2-7 - TRBV27
CASSKAQGTQYF TGTGCCAGCAGCAAAGCGCAGGGGACCCAGTACTTC - TRBJ2-5 - TRBV21-1
CASKALDRGFEKLFF TGTGCCAGCAAGGCGTTGGACAGGGGGTTTGAAAAACTGTTTTTT TRBD1 TRBJ1-4 - TRBV27
CASSAIGLVSAGELFF TGTGCCAGCAGCGCCATCGGACTAGTTTCGGCCGGGGAGCTGTTTTTT TRBD2 TRBJ2-2 - TRBV11-3
CASSRDRFGNQPQHF TGTGCCAGCAGTCGAGACAGGTTTGGCAATCAGCCCCAGCATTTT - TRBJ1-5 few TRBV6-5
CSVRDRADSGNTIYF TGCAGCGTCCGGGACAGGGCCGACTCTGGAAACACCATATATTTT TRBD1 TRBJ1-3 - TRBV29-1
CASSLSRQGAVEQYF TGTGCCAGCAGTTTATCGCGGCAGGGGGCGGTCGAGCAGTACTTC TRBD1 TRBJ2-7 - TRBV28
CASSLRDYEQYF TGTGCCAGCAGCTTACGGGACTACGAGCAGTACTTC - TRBJ2-7 once TRBV7-2
CASSEWTGGRDQYF TGTGCCAGCAGTGAGTGGACAGGGGGTCGGGATCAGTACTTC TRBD1 TRBJ2-4 - TRBV2
CASSLIRLAGEVNTGELFF TGTGCCAGCAGCTTAATCCGACTAGCGGGAGAGGTGAACACCGGGGAGCTGTTTTTT TRBD2 TRBJ2-2 few TRBV7-2
CASSLSIELVTYEQYF TGTGCCAGCAGTTTATCGATCGAACTCGTAACCTACGAGCAGTACTTC - TRBJ2-7 - TRBV27
CASSSGVSTEAFF TGTGCCAGCTCATCGGGGGTGAGCACTGAAGCTTTCTTT - TRBJ1-1 few TRBV18
CSVEGQGLSDTQYF TGCAGCGTTGAGGGACAGGGGCTTTCAGATACGCAGTATTTT TRBD1 TRBJ2-3 - TRBV29-1
CASSLPGIDEQFF TGCGCCAGCAGCTTGCCCGGGATTGATGAGCAGTTCTTC - TRBJ2-1 - TRBV5-1
CASSPDTETQYF TGTGCCAGCAGTCCTGACACCGAGACCCAGTACTTC - TRBJ2-5 - TRBV6-5
CASSRDRDYNEQFF TGTGCCAGTAGTCGCGACAGGGACTACAATGAGCAGTTCTTC TRBD1 TRBJ2-1 - TRBV19
CASDPTGGTF TGTGCCAGCGACCCCACAGGGGGAACCTTC TRBD1 TRBJ1-2 - TRBV7-9
CATRDRSYGYTF TGTGCCACCCGGGACAGGTCCTATGGCTACACCTTC TRBD1 TRBJ1-2 - TRBV19
CASSGGESGGPYNEQFF TGTGCCAGCAGCGGAGGAGAAAGCGGGGGACCATACAATGAGCAGTTCTTC TRBD2 TRBJ2-1 - TRBV9
CASSQDSTGFLYGYTF TGTGCCAGCAGCCAAGACTCAACAGGGTTCCTCTATGGCTACACCTTC - TRBJ1-2 - TRBV3-1/TRBV3-2
CASSDTGQMNTEAFF TGTGCCAGCAGTGACACGGGACAGATGAACACTGAAGCTTTCTTT TRBD1 TRBJ1-1 - TRBV6-1
CASSSWGGIAGEATDTQYF TGTGCCAGCAGCTCTTGGGGGGGGATAGCGGGAGAGGCCACAGATACGCAGTATTTT TRBD2 TRBJ2-3 - TRBV6-6
CASSIGAGGIYNEQFF TGTGCCAGTAGTATAGGAGCGGGAGGGATTTACAATGAGCAGTTCTTC TRBD2 TRBJ2-1 - TRBV19
CSVGDSLNTEAFF TGCAGCGTAGGGGACAGCTTGAACACTGAAGCTTTCTTT TRBD1 TRBJ1-1 - TRBV29-1
CASSQDFLAGVSIDTQYF TGCGCCAGCAGCCAAGATTTTTTGGCGGGAGTAAGCATAGATACGCAGTATTTT TRBD2 TRBJ2-3 - TRBV4-3
CASSTLDSRNQPQHF TGTGCCAGTAGTACCTTAGACTCGAGAAATCAGCCCCAGCATTTT - TRBJ1-5 - TRBV19
CASSLTVQGTDTQYF TGCGCCAGCAGCTTGACGGTTCAGGGTACAGATACGCAGTATTTT - TRBJ2-3 few TRBV5-1
CASSGTGGNEQFF TGTGCCAGTAGCGGGACAGGGGGCAATGAGCAGTTCTTC TRBD1 TRBJ2-1 - TRBV19
CASSFRDSGKNIQYF TGTGCCAGCAGCTTCAGGGATTCGGGCAAAAACATTCAGTACTTC - TRBJ2-4 - TRBV5-6
CASSLGQGASEQYF TGTGCCAGCAGTTTGGGACAGGGGGCGTCCGAGCAGTACTTC TRBD1 TRBJ2-7 - TRBV28
CATKGLAGGSADTQYF TGTGCCACCAAGGGACTAGCGGGAGGCTCGGCAGATACGCAGTATTTT TRBD2 TRBJ2-3 few TRBV19
CASSGEGGEKLFF TGTGCCAGCAGCGGAGAGGGTGGCGAAAAACTGTTTTTT - TRBJ1-4 - TRBV6-5
CASSQGQDNEQFF TGTGCCAGCAGCCAAGGGCAGGACAATGAGCAGTTCTTC - TRBJ2-1 - TRBV3-1/TRBV3-2
CASSYTQGRYVGEQFF TGTGCCAGCAGTTATACACAGGGGAGGTATGTGGGTGAGCAGTTCTTC - TRBJ2-1 - TRBV6-2/TRBV6-3
CASSAQGGDTEAFF TGTGCCAGCAGCGCACAGGGAGGGGACACTGAAGCTTTCTTT - TRBJ1-1 - TRBV5-4
CASRDAGVTDTQYF TGTGCCAGCAGGGACGCGGGAGTAACAGATACGCAGTATTTT TRBD2 TRBJ2-3 - TRBV28
CATSRDPRAGAGELFF TGTGCCACCAGCAGAGATCCGAGGGCCGGCGCCGGGGAGCTGTTTTTT - TRBJ2-2 - TRBV15
CASSARDRGGNEQFF TGTGCCAGCAGCGCCCGGGACAGGGGTGGTAATGAGCAGTTCTTC TRBD1 TRBJ2-1 - TRBV4-2
CASSQGQGSYEQYF TGTGCCAGCAGCCAGGGACAGGGGTCCTACGAGCAGTACTTC TRBD1 TRBJ2-7 - TRBV3-1/TRBV3-2
CASSLAARGEAFF TGTGCCAGCAGTTTAGCGGCCCGGGGTGAAGCTTTCTTT - TRBJ1-1 - TRBV12-3/TRBV12-4
CASSSDNSGYYGYTF TGTGCCAGCAGCTCGGACAATTCAGGGTACTATGGCTACACCTTC - TRBJ1-2 few TRBV7-2
CASSYYTSLLTDTQYF TGTGCCAGCAGCTACTATACTAGCCTACTCACAGATACGCAGTATTTT - TRBJ2-3 - TRBV7-9
CASSQRFGTSGTDTQYF TGCGCCAGCAGCCAAAGATTCGGGACTAGCGGCACAGATACGCAGTATTTT TRBD2 TRBJ2-3 once TRBV4-3
CASSIDRGWSEAFF TGTGCCAGCAGCATAGACAGGGGGTGGTCTGAAGCTTTCTTT TRBD1 TRBJ1-1 - TRBV7-9
CASRSGLAGEYEQYF TGTGCCAGCAGATCGGGACTAGCGGGAGAATACGAGCAGTACTTC TRBD2 TRBJ2-7 few TRBV2
CASSPPGENYGYTF TGTGCCAGCAGCCCCCCAGGGGAAAACTATGGCTACACCTTC - TRBJ1-2 once TRBV28
CASSYSTNYYEQYF TGTGCCAGCAGTTACTCGACAAATTATTACGAGCAGTACTTC - TRBJ2-7 - TRBV6-2/TRBV6-3